This T cell receptor (beta chain) derives from a study of CD8 T cells in ankylosing spondylitis. This clonotype appeared many times. What it binds is unknown. General study results and limits: As reported, disease-linked clones showed significant enrichment in matched ankylosing spondylitis synovial fluid.

TCRdb re-called the 5' RACE reads through MiXCR, storing one row per CDR3 protein. The repertoire consists of hundreds of thousands of distinct CDR3 sequences, with about a quarter occurring once and the leading ten covering more than 6.5%. Germline V gene data show CDR1 as SGHRS and CDR2 as YFSETQ. Unmatched junction bases numbered 4, after V lost 0 bases and J lost 3 bases. The CDR3 sequence is 15 residues long. What was sequenced was blood, either unsorted or a sorted T cell fraction (not recorded which). This chain connects TRBV5-1 to TRBJ2-7; TRBD2 matches 9 bases. This receptor was obtained from a male donor with ankylosing spondylitis or in good health (not recorded which). The CDR3 DNA is TGCGCCAGCAGCTTGGATGGAGCGGGGGGCTACGAGCAGTACTTC. It is translated as CASSLDGAGGYEQYF.